This TCR beta chain came from a study of Ad26.COV2.S vaccination and SARS-CoV-2 variants. Turning to the study itself: The study gave Ad26.COV2.S intramuscularly, once or twice 56 days apart.

Points from the study as a whole: People who got the vaccine or the placebo had similar non-spike TCR breadth. The breadth of spike-specific CD8+ and CD4+ T cell responses after vaccination was reportedly substantial.

Treatment specified: about 20 received Ad26.COV2.S at low or high dose, single or two shots; 5 received placebo; per-sample allocation not given. Sampling happened 63 days after the first vaccine or placebo injection. A Boston donor was an adult aged 18-55 years. Clones were read by immunoSEQ multiplex PCR, and TCRdb kept only the in-frame ones, dropping some. Of more than 400,000 clones in the sample, 92% were seen once. V lost 3 bases to trimming and J lost 8 bases; unmatched junction nucleotides: 6. This CDR3 contains 14 residues. Germline V gene sequence: CDR1 SGHVS, CDR2 FNYEAQ. Details on this clone: The target antigen is unknown.

The TCR originated in a person aged 18-60 years who received the Ad26.COV2.S COVID-19 vaccine or a placebo. V is TRBV7-6 and J is TRBJ1-4; 7 positions agree with TRBD1. Material: peripheral blood, obtained in a trial of Ad26.COV2.S vaccine versus placebo. The CDR3 region is CASSFTQGSEKLFF. In DNA form, the CDR3 reads TGTGCCAGCAGCTTTACACAGGGGTCGGAAAAACTGTTTTTT.